This T cell receptor (beta chain) was sequenced in a study of T cell changes during pregnancy in multiple sclerosis. The CDR3 sequence is 15 residues long. In germline, CDR1 is SEHNR, CDR2 FQNEAQ (reference sequence). The V gene end was trimmed by 5 bases and the J gene end by 2 bases; junction bases not matched to a gene: 7. Measured with immunoSEQ multiplex PCR; TCRdb has only the in-frame clones, and not every one. The table lists about 75,000 clones, 75% to 95% of them singletons, with 0.43% in the top ten. Sequenced here: CD4+ T cells from peripheral blood mononuclear cells, sampled before pregnancy. The chain has TRBV7-9 and TRBJ2-5, with 8 positions matching TRBD2. This sequence originates from a female donor with multiple sclerosis, enrolled in a pregnancy study. CDR3 in DNA: TGTGCCAGCAGCCTCGGGACTAGTGAACAAGAGACCCAGTACTTC. It codes for CASSLGTSEQETQYF.